The 27 T cell receptor beta chains below come from one sample, sequenced in a study of T cells in Graves' hyperthyroidism and ophthalmopathy. RNA transcripts served as the template for amplifying TCR beta CDR3 regions. HTBI primers were the set used in a first-round RT-PCR of the TCR CDR3. In TCRdb, the multiplex PCR reads were re-called with MiXCR into one record per CDR3 protein. The sample consists of about 420,000 distinct CDR3 sequences, approximately 15% of them appearing once. The sample taken for sequencing was blood. These receptors all come from a woman aged 18-29 years with Graves' hyperthyroidism.

Regarding this clonotype: Compared with germline, one end of the junction differs, possibly owing to a read error. The chain employs TRBV6-5 and TRBJ2-5; no reliable D call. This CDR3 has 11 residues. From germline, CDR1 is MNHEY and CDR2 SVGAGI. CDR3 region: CASSYGETQCF. CDR3 bases: TGTGCCAGCAGTTACGGTGAGACCCAGTGCTTC.

This clonotype was recorded many times. The V call is TRBV4-1, the J call TRBJ2-5; weak D call: TRBD1 (6 bases). The germline V and J ends were trimmed by 0 bases and 5 bases, with 16 bases remaining between them. The CDR3 runs 16 residues. CDR1 and CDR2 (germline): MGHRA, YSYEKL. The CDR3 region is CASSQDRRRQEETQYF. The CDR3 DNA is TGCGCCAGCAGCCAAGATCGTCGGAGACAGGAGGAGACCCAGTACTTC.

This clonotype has ten or more counts. The rearrangement links TRBV12-3 or TRBV12-4 to TRBJ1-6, with D uncertain. This CDR3 region has 13 residues. Trimming removed 6 bases from V and 8 bases from J, with 11 bases in between. This chain's CDR3 is CASRRDWDSPLHF. CDR3 DNA sequence: TGTGCCAGCAGAAGGGATTGGGATTCACCCCTCCACTTT.

The chain is built from TRBV7-9 and TRBJ1-2, with TRBD1 matching over 10 bases. CDR1 and CDR2 from the germline V gene are SEHNR and FQNEAQ (reference sequence). This CDR3 has 15 amino acids. V lost 2 bases to trimming and J lost 5 bases; unmatched junction nucleotides: 5. The chain's CDR3 is CASSLMAGQGYGYTF. The CDR3 nucleotides read TGTGCCAGCAGCTTAATGGCGGGACAGGGGTATGGCTACACCTTC.

This clonotype was observed at least ten times. The rearrangement links TRBV11-1 to TRBJ2-1, with 12 bases fitting TRBD1. Germline V gene lookup returns CDR1 SGHAT and CDR2 FQDESV (reference sequence). CDR3 length: 17 residues. Losses at the gene ends were 0 bases for V and 8 bases for J; bases not matched to a gene: 8. This chain's CDR3 is CASSLARDRGRRDEQFF. The CDR3 nucleotides read TGTGCCAGCAGCTTAGCCCGGGACAGGGGGCGGAGGGATGAGCAGTTCTTC.

This clonotype has a count of ten or more. The rearrangement uses TRBV3-1 and TRBJ2-1; tentatively, D is TRBD2 (6 bases). The CDR3 contains 14 residues. V lost 5 bases and J lost 5, with 13 bases in between. The germline gives CDR1 LGHDT, CDR2 YNNKEL (reference sequence). CDR3 bases: TGTGCCAGCAGCAAGTGGCGGGACGACAATGAGCAGTTCTTC. Its protein product is CASSKWRDDNEQFF.

This clonotype was detected many times. The chain couples TRBV6-1 to TRBJ2-7, with 12 nucleotides matching TRBD2. V shed 8 bases, J shed 4 bases, and the junction held 9 bases outside the gene matches. The germline gives CDR1 MNHNS, CDR2 SASEGT. The CDR3 loop spans 15 amino acids. CDR3 DNA sequence: TGTGCCAGCGGGCCAGAGACTAGCGGGAGTTACGAGCAGTACTTC. Its translation: CASGPETSGSYEQYF.

This clonotype was observed many times. The V call is TRBV6-2 or TRBV6-3, the J call TRBJ2-7, with TRBD2 as a possible D gene (5 bases). Germline V lookup: CDR1 MNHEY, CDR2 SVGEGT. The length of the CDR3 is 14 residues. Trimming cost V 8 bases and J 3 bases, with 17 bases left between them. The CDR3 bases are TGTGCCAGCGCGGTAGGAGCGGTAATCTACGAGCAGTACTTC. Translated: CASAVGAVIYEQYF.

A word on this clonotype: A clone one base away is much larger, so this may be a read error. The CDR3 spells CASSLDRGPSDTQYF. The CDR3 coding sequence is TGTGCCAGCAGTTTAGACAGGGGGCCGTCAGATACGCAGTATTTT. The gene calls are TRBV28 and TRBJ2-3; TRBD1 matches at 10 bases. V shed 2 bases, J shed 4 bases, and the junction held 3 bases outside the gene matches. The germline V gene has CDR1 MDHEN and CDR2 SYDVKM. The CDR3 is made up of 15 amino acids.

This clonotype was found many times. CDR3: CASSSEPLRETQYF. DNA for the CDR3: TGTGCCAGCAGCTCGGAACCCCTACGGGAGACCCAGTACTTC. The chain carries TRBV5-5 and TRBJ2-5; D is unresolved. V lost 3 bases and J 5 bases, leaving 14 bases between the germline ends. Germline CDR1 SGHKS, CDR2 YYEKEE (reference sequence). This CDR3 is 14 amino acids long.

The chain employs TRBV6-2 or TRBV6-3 and TRBJ2-2; D may be TRBD1 or TRBD2 (5 bases each). Trimming stripped 6 bases from V and 6 bases from J, with 11 bases between. Per the germline V gene, CDR1 is MNHEY and CDR2 is SVGEGT. The CDR3 totals 13 residues. CDR3 in amino acids: CASRGPGPGELFF. The DNA for the CDR3 is TGTGCCAGCAGGGGACCGGGACCCGGGGAGCTGTTTTTT.

The chain has TRBV20-1 and TRBJ2-2; the D is unclear. Trimming removed 5 bases at V and 7 bases at J, with 11 bases between. Per the germline V gene, CDR1 is DFQATT and CDR2 is SNEGSKA (reference sequence). The CDR3 is made up of 12 amino acids. The CDR3 DNA is TGCAGTGCTGCCCCCCCCGGCGGGGAGCTGTTTTTT. Protein: CSAAPPGGELFF.

This clonotype was seen at least ten times. V usage is TRBV7-2 and J usage is TRBJ1-2, with D perhaps TRBD1 (5 bases). The ends were cut back, 7 bases at V and 4 bases at J, with 16 bases in the middle. CDR1 is SGHTA and CDR2 is FQGNSA in the germline V gene. The CDR3 loop spans 14 amino acids. In nucleotides, the CDR3 is TGTGCCAGCAAAGCATCAGGGACGGCCTATGGCTACACCTTC. It codes for CASKASGTAYGYTF. Supplemented by reference TRBV7-2 and TRBJ1-2, the full variable domain reads GAGVSQSPSNKVTEKGKDVELRCDPISGHTALYWYRQSLGQGLEFLIYFQGNSAPDKSGLPSDRFSAERTGGSVSTLTIQRTQQEDSAVYLCASKASGTAYGYTFGSGTRLTVV.

This sequence joins TRBV20-1 and TRBJ1-1; TRBD1 might be the D (5 bases). The V gene's germline CDR1 is DFQATT and CDR2 SNEGSKA (reference sequence). CDR3 length: 14 residues. V dropped 5 bases and J dropped 1 base, with 14 bases sitting between them. The CDR3 protein is CSAPPVGQNTEAFF. As DNA, the CDR3 is TGCAGTGCTCCCCCGGTGGGGCAGAACACTGAAGCTTTCTTT.

This clonotype came up many times. The chain is built from TRBV12-3 or TRBV12-4 and TRBJ1-2, with unresolved D. V was shortened by 3 bases and J by 6 bases, with 14 bases between the two germline ends. CDR3 length equals 14 residues. The CDR3 reads CASSFSQQKHGYTF. As DNA, the CDR3 is TGTGCCAGCAGTTTTTCCCAACAGAAACATGGCTACACCTTC.

The chain has TRBV5-1 and TRBJ1-5, with D possibly matching TRBD1 (5 bases). The CDR3 spans 15 residues. The germline V gene encodes CDR1 SGHRS and CDR2 YFSETQ. Trimming took 4 bases from V and 7 from J, leaving 18 bases between them. The CDR3 DNA reads as TGCGCCAGCAGCCTTGCGGGGACCATAGGCCAGCCCCAGCATTTT. As protein: CASSLAGTIGQPQHF.

A note on this clonotype: A much larger clone lies a single base off, so this may be a read error. V and J are TRBV7-2 and TRBJ2-5; tentatively, D is TRBD2 (6 bases). The CDR3 loop spans 15 amino acids. Per the germline V gene, CDR1 is SGHTA and CDR2 is FQGNSA. The CDR3 region is CAISLAIGGQETQYF. The CDR3 bases are TGTGCCATCAGCTTAGCGATAGGAGGGCAAGAGACCCAGTACTTC.

This clonotype was recorded at least ten times. This chain links TRBV28 with TRBJ2-3, with D possibly matching TRBD2 (6 bases). Between the trimmed V and J ends, which lost 5 bases and 1 base, there was a span of 16 bases. This CDR3 is built from 16 residues. Looked up from germline, CDR1 is MDHEN and CDR2 is SYDVKM. CDR3 region: CASSAPEGQRTDTQYF. The DNA for the CDR3 is TGTGCCAGCAGTGCCCCGGAGGGCCAACGCACAGATACGCAGTATTTT.

This clonotype was observed at least ten times. This chain links TRBV6-9 with TRBJ1-2, with 11 bases that match TRBD1. CDR3 size: 16 residues. V lost 4 bases and J lost 2; bases outside the gene matches: 6. Germline V gives CDR1 MNHGY, CDR2 SVAAGI. The CDR3 nucleotides are TGTGCCAGCAGTTCAACCCGGGACAGGGGGAACTATGGCTACACCTTC. It codes for CASSSTRDRGNYGYTF.

The chain combines TRBV5-4 with TRBJ2-1, with TRBD2 identical over 10 bases. CDR3 length: 15 residues. Germline V lookup: CDR1 SGHNT, CDR2 YYREEE (reference sequence). V lost 5 bases to trimming and J lost 7 bases; unmatched junction nucleotides: 9. CDR3 amino acids: CASSQLAGVRNEQFF. In DNA form, the CDR3 reads TGTGCCAGCAGTCAGCTAGCGGGAGTGCGGAATGAGCAGTTCTTC.

This clonotype appeared a few times. The chain has TRBV6-2 or TRBV6-3 and TRBJ2-1; D remains unclear. Trimming stripped 0 bases from V and 0 bases from J, with 6 bases between. Per germline, CDR1 MNHEY and CDR2 SVGEGT. There are 15 residues in the CDR3. CDR3: CASSYSYSSYNEQFF. The CDR3 DNA reads as TGTGCCAGCAGTTACTCGTACTCCTCCTACAATGAGCAGTTCTTC.

This clonotype was seen a handful of times. This sequence joins TRBV6-1 and TRBJ1-1; tentatively, D is TRBD1 (5 bases). Deletions cut 7 bases from V and 1 base from J, with 13 bases between. Germline V gene lookup returns CDR1 MNHNS and CDR2 SASEGT. The CDR3 is 14 amino acids. CDR3 loop: CASNEGVTNTEAFF. CDR3 nucleotides: TGTGCCAGCAACGAAGGGGTGACGAACACTGAAGCTTTCTTT.

In its sample, this clonotype was seen many times. V gene TRBV5-6 combines with J gene TRBJ1-1; 7 bases line up with TRBD1. Looked up from germline, CDR1 is SGHDT and CDR2 is YYEEEE. With V trimmed by 0 bases and J by 1 base, 6 bases remained unmatched. The length of the CDR3 is 16 residues. CDR3 residues: CASSLASAGGNTEAFF. The CDR3 DNA reads as TGTGCCAGCAGCTTGGCCTCGGCAGGGGGGAACACTGAAGCTTTCTTT.

This clonotype came up a few times. J is TRBJ1-1 and V is TRBV30, with D tentatively TRBD1 (6 bases). The V gene's germline CDR1 is GTSNPN and CDR2 SVGIG (reference sequence). Trimming left V 5 bases short and J 1 base short, with 11 bases between. The CDR3 spans 13 residues. DNA for the CDR3: TGTGCCTGGGCCGAACAGGGGAACACTGAAGCTTTCTTT. Encoded protein: CAWAEQGNTEAFF.

This clonotype was picked up many times. The rearrangement uses TRBV28 and TRBJ2-1, with 9 bases that match TRBD2. Unmatched junction bases numbered 18, after V lost 8 bases and J lost 10 bases. The CDR3 is made up of 16 amino acids. CDR1 is MDHEN and CDR2 is SYDVKM in the germline V gene. CDR3 region: CASAGRREGPRREQFF. Written as DNA, the CDR3 is TGTGCCAGCGCCGGCCGGCGGGAGGGCCCCCGGAGGGAGCAGTTCTTC.

This clonotype was seen repeatedly, ten times or more. V gene TRBV20-1 combines with J gene TRBJ1-1, with D maybe TRBD1 (5 bases). Germline values: CDR1 DFQATT, CDR2 SNEGSKA (reference sequence). The CDR3 extends over 15 amino acids. Trimming left V 6 bases short and J 1 base short, with 18 bases between. In nucleotides, the CDR3 is TGCAGTGCGGGCCACGGTGGGGCCTGGAACACTGAAGCTTTCTTT. It yields the protein CSAGHGGAWNTEAFF.

This clonotype was found a few times. Given a much more abundant clone one base away, this may be a read error. The CDR3 nucleotides read TGTGCCAGCAGTGGACAGGGGAGGGAGCTGTACTTC. Translation: CASSGQGRELYF. The rearrangement uses TRBV28 and TRBJ2-7, with 9 bases aligning to TRBD1. The CDR3 extends over 12 amino acids. Germline CDR1 and CDR2: MDHEN and SYDVKM.